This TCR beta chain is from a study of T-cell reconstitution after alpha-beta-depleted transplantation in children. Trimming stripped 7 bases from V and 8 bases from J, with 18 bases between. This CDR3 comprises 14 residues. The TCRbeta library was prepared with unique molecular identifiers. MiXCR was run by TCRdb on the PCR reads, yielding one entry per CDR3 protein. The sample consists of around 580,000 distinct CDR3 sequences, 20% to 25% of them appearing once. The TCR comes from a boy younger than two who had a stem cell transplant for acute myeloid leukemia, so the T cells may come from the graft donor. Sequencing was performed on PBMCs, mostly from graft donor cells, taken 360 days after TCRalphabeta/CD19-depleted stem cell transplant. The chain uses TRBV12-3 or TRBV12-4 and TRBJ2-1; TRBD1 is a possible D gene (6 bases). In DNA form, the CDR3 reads TGTGCCAGCATTCTACTCTCACCAGGGGATGAGCAGTTCTTC. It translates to CASILLSPGDEQFF.